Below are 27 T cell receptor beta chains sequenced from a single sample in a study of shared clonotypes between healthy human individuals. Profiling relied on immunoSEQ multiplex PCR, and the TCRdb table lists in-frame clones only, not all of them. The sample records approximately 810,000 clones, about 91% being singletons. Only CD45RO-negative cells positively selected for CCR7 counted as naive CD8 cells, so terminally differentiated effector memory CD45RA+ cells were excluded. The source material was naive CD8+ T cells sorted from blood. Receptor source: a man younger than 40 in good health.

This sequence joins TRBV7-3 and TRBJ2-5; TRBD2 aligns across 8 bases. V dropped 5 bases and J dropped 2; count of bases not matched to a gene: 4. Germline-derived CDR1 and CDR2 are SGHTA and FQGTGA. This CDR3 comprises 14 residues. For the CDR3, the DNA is TGTGCCAGCAGCCCGGGAGGGCCGCAAGAGACCCAGTACTTC. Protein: CASSPGGPQETQYF.

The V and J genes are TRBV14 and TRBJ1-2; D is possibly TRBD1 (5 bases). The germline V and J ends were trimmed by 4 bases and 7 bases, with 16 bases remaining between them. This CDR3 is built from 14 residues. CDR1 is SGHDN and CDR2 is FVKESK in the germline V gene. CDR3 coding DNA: TGTGCCAGCAGCCCTTCAGGGTTGCGTAGTGGCTACACCTTC. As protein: CASSPSGLRSGYTF.

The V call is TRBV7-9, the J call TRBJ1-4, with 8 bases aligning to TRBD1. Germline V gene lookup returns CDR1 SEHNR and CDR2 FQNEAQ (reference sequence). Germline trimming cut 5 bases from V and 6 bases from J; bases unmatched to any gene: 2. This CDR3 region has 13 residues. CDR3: CASSLTGDEKLFF. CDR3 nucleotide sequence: TGTGCCAGCAGCCTGACAGGGGATGAAAAACTGTTTTTT.

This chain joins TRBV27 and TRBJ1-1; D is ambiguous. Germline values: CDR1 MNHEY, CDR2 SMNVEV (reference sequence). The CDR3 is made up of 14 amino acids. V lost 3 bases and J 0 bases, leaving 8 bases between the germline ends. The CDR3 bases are TGTGCCAGCAGTTTTGGTCAGATGAACACTGAAGCTTTCTTT. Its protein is CASSFGQMNTEAFF.

Written as DNA, the CDR3 is TGTGCCAGCAGCTCCCAGGGACGGAACACCGGGGAGCTGTTTTTT. Its translation: CASSSQGRNTGELFF. The chain has TRBV7-9 and TRBJ2-2, with D perhaps TRBD1 or TRBD2 (5 bases each). The CDR3 runs 15 residues. The germline gives CDR1 SEHNR, CDR2 FQNEAQ (reference sequence). V shed 4 bases and J shed 1 base, with 10 bases lying between them.

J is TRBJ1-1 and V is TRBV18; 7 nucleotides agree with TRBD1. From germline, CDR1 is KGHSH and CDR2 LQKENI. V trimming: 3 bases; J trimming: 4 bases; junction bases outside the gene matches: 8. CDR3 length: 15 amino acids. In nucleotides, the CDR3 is TGTGCCAGCTCACCGCAGGGGGGCGGTAGCACTGAAGCTTTCTTT. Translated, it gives CASSPQGGGSTEAFF.

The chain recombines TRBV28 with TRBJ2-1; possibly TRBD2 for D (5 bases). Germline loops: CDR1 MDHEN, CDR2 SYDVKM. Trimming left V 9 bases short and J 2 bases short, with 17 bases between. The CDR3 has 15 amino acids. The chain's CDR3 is CASRFKEVAYNEQFF. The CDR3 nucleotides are TGTGCCAGTAGATTTAAGGAGGTCGCCTACAATGAGCAGTTCTTC.

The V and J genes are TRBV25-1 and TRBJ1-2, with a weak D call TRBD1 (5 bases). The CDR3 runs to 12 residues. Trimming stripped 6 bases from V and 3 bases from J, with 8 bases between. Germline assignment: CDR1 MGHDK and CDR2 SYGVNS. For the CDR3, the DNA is TGTGCCAGCAGGGGGCGGGACTATGGCTACACCTTC. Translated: CASRGRDYGYTF.

CDR3: CASSLVAGNNEQFF. The CDR3 DNA sequence: TGTGCCAGTAGTCTGGTAGCGGGGAACAATGAGCAGTTCTTC. This chain connects TRBV19 to TRBJ2-1, with 8 bases lining up with TRBD2. Germline V CDR1 and CDR2: LNHDA, SQIVND (reference sequence). V was pared by 5 bases and J by 5 bases, with 5 bases of the junction left unmatched. The CDR3 is 14 amino acids.

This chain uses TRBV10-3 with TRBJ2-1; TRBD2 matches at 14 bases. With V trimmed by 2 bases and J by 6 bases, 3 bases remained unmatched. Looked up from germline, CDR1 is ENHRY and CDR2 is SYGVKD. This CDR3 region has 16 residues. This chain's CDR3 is CAISERLAGGSNEQFF. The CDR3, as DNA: TGTGCCATCAGTGAGCGACTAGCGGGAGGGAGCAATGAGCAGTTCTTC.

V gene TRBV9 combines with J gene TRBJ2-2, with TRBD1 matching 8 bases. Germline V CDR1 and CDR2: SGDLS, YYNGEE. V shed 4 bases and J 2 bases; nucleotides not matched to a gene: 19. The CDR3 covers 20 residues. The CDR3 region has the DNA TGTGCCAGCAGCCTAACGCTGGGAAACCGGGACAGGTCAAACACCGGGGAGCTGTTTTTT. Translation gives CASSLTLGNRDRSNTGELFF.

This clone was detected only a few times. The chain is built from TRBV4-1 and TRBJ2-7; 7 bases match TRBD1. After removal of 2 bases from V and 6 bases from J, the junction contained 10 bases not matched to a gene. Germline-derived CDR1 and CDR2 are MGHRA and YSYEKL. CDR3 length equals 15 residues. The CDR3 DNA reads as TGCGCCAGCAGCCAATCTGGGACAGCTTACTCCGAGCAGTACTTC. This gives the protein CASSQSGTAYSEQYF.

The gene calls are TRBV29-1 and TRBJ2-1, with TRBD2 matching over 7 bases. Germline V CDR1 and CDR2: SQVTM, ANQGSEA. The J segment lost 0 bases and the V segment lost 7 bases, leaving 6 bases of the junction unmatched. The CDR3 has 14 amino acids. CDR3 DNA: TGCAGCGAGCACGGCGGGAGCTCCTACAATGAGCAGTTCTTC. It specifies CSEHGGSSYNEQFF.

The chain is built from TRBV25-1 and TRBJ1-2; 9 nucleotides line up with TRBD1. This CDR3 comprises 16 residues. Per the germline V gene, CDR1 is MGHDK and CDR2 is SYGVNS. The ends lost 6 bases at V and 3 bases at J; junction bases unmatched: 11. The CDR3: CASSLGTGQDDYGYTF. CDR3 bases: TGTGCCAGCAGCCTCGGGACAGGGCAAGACGACTATGGCTACACCTTC.

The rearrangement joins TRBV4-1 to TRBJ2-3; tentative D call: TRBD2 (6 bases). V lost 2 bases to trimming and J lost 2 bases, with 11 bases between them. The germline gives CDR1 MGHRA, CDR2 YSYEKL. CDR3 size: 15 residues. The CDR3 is CASSQLGGVTDTQYF. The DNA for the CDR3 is TGCGCCAGCAGCCAACTAGGAGGGGTCACAGATACGCAGTATTTT.

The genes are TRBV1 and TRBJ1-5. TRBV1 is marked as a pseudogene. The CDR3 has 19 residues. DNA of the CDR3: TGCACCAGCAGCCAAGTTCGCTTGGACGGTTGTTTTGTGGATCAGCCCCAGCATTTT. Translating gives CTSSQVRLDGCFVDQPQHF.

CDR3 sequence reads: CASSFEGGSVGPNNEQFF. The CDR3 region has the DNA TGCGCCAGCAGCTTTGAGGGAGGGTCCGTTGGACCTAACAATGAGCAGTTCTTC. The chain carries TRBV5-1 and TRBJ2-1; 7 bases are shared with TRBD2. Germline V gene data show CDR1 as SGHRS and CDR2 as YFSETQ. The junction had 16 bases not matched to a gene; V was cut back by 2 bases and J by 5 bases. The CDR3 runs to 18 residues.

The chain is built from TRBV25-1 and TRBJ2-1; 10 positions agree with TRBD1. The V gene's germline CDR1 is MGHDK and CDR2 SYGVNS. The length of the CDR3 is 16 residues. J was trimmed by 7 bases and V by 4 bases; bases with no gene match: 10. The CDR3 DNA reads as TGTGCCAGCAGTGCCTACCGGGACAGGGGTCGGAATGAGCAGTTCTTC. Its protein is CASSAYRDRGRNEQFF.

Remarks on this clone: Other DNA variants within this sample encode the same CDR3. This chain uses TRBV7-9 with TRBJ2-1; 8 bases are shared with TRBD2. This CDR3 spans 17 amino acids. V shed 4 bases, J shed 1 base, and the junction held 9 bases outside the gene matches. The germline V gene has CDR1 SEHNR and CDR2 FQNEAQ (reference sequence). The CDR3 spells CASSSPRSGSSYNEQFF. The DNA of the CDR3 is TGTGCCAGCAGCTCTCCACGGAGCGGGAGTTCCTACAATGAGCAGTTCTTC.

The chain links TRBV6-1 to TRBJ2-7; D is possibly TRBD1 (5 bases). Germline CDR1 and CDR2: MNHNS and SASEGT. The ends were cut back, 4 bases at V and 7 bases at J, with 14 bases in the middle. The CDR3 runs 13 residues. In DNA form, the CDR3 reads TGTGCCAGCAGTGGCCATGGGGCGTATGAGCAGTACTTC. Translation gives CASSGHGAYEQYF.

CDR3 amino acids: CASSPGTGIINYGYTF. CDR3 DNA sequence: TGTGCCAGCTCACCTGGGACAGGGATCATTAACTATGGCTACACCTTC. The chain recombines TRBV18 with TRBJ1-2; 9 bases align to TRBD1. Germline V gene data show CDR1 as KGHSH and CDR2 as LQKENI. The trim removed 3 bases at V and 1 base at J, leaving 6 bases unmatched. The CDR3 extends over 16 amino acids.

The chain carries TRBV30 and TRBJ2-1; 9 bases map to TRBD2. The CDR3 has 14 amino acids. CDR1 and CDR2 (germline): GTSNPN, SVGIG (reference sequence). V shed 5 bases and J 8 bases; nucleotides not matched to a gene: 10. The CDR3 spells CAWATSGIADEQFF. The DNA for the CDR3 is TGTGCCTGGGCGACTAGCGGAATCGCCGATGAGCAGTTCTTC.

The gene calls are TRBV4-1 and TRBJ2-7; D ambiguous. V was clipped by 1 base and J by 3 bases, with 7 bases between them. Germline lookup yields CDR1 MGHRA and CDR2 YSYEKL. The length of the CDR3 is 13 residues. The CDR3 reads CASSQVNNYEQYF. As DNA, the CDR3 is TGCGCCAGCAGCCAAGTGAACAACTACGAGCAGTACTTC.

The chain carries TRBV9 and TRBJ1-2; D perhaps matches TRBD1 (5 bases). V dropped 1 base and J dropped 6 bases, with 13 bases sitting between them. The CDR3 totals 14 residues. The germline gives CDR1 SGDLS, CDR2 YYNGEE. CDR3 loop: CASSVLDWGDGYTF. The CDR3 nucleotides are TGTGCCAGCAGCGTATTAGATTGGGGCGATGGCTACACCTTC.

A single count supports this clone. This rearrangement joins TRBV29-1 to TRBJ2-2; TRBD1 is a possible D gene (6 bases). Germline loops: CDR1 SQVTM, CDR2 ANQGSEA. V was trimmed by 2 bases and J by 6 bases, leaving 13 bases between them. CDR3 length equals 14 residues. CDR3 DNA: TGCAGCGTTGAAACAGGGAGAACGGCCGGGGAGCTGTTTTTT. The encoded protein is CSVETGRTAGELFF.

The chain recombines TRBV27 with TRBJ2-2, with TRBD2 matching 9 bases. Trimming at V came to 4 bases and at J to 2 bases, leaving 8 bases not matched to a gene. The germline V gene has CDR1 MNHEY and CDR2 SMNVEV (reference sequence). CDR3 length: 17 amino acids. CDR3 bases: TGTGCCAGCAGTTCCAATAGCGGGAGAGCAAACACCGGGGAGCTGTTTTTT. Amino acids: CASSSNSGRANTGELFF.

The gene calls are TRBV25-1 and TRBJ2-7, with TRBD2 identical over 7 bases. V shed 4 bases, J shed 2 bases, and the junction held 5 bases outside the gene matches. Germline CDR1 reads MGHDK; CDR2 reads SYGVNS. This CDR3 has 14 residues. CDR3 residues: CASSVASGAYEQYF. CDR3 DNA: TGTGCCAGCAGTGTAGCTAGCGGAGCCTACGAGCAGTACTTC.